The 3 T cell receptor beta chains presented below share a single source sample, sequenced in a study of brain T cells in children with intractable seizures. Sequencing was performed with immunoSEQ multiplex PCR; in TCRdb, only in-frame clones are kept and a portion is missing. The profile shows about 320,000 clones, roughly 93% of them singletons. As for time point: blood from clinic visit 5 months post-surgery; TSC patient then seizure free. The sample consisted of peripheral blood, taken about 5 months after surgery. The receptors shown here come from a boy younger than two with tuberous sclerosis and intractable seizures.

The V call is TRBV29-1, the J call TRBJ2-7, with D uncertain. This CDR3 has 17 amino acids. Looked up from germline, CDR1 is SQVTM and CDR2 is ANQGSEA. Between the trimmed V and J ends, which lost 8 bases and 5 bases, there was a span of 31 bases. For the CDR3, the DNA is TGCAGCCCCCCGGTCAACGGCACGTGGCTTTCCCAAGACGAGCAGTACTTC. It encodes CSPPVNGTWLSQDEQYF.

This rearrangement joins TRBV7-2 to TRBJ2-3; D may be TRBD1 or TRBD2 (8 bases each). Germline values: CDR1 SGHTA, CDR2 FQGNSA. Trimming removed 5 bases from V and 14 bases from J, with 20 bases in between. The CDR3 contains 13 residues. This CDR3 is CASSQGARGDGYF. CDR3 nucleotide sequence: TGTGCCAGCAGCCAGGGGGCGCGGGGGGACGGGTATTTT. Complete variable domain (other parts from reference TRBV7-2 and TRBJ2-3): GAGVSQSPSNKVTEKGKDVELRCDPISGHTALYWYRQSLGQGLEFLIYFQGNSAPDKSGLPSDRFSAERTGGSVSTLTIQRTQQEDSAVYLCASSQGARGDGYFGPGTRLTVL.

The chain has TRBV7-9 and TRBJ2-1; D possibly matches TRBD1 or TRBD2 (5 bases each). The CDR3 totals 15 residues. Deletions cut 5 bases from V and 9 bases from J, with 20 bases between. Germline CDR1 is SEHNR and CDR2 is FQNEAQ (reference sequence). The DNA for the CDR3 is TGTGCCAGCAGCCTTAAGGATCCGGGGCACGGTGAGCAGTTCTTC. As protein: CASSLKDPGHGEQFF.